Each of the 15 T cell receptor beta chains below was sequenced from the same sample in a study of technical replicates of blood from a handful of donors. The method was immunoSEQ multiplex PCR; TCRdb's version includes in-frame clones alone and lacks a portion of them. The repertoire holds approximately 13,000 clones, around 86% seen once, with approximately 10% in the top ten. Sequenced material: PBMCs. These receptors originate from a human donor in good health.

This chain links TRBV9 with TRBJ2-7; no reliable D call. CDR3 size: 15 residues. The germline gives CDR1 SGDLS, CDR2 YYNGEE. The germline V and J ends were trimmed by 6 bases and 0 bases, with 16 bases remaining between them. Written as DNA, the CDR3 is TGTGCCAGCACTTGTCTTCCTTTCAGCTCCTACGAGCAGTACTTC. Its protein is CASTCLPFSSYEQYF.

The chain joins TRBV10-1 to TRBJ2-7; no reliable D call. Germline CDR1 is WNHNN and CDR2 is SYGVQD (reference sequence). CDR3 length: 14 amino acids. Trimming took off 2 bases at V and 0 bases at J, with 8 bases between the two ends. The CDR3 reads CASSESASSYEQYF. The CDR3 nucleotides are TGCGCCAGCAGTGAGAGCGCGAGCTCCTACGAGCAGTACTTC.

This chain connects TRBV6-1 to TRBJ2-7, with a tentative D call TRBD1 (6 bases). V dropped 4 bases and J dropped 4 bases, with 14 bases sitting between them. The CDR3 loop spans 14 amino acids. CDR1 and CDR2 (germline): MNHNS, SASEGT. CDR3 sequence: CASSGQTGRYEQYF. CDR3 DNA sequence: TGTGCCAGCAGTGGCCAGACAGGACGGTACGAGCAGTACTTC.

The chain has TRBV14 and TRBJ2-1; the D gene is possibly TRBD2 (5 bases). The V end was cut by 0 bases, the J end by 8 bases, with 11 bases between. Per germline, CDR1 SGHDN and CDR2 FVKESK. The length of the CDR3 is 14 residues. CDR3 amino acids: CASSQDSTGYEQFF. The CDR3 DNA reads TGTGCCAGCAGCCAAGATTCAACGGGGTATGAGCAGTTCTTC.

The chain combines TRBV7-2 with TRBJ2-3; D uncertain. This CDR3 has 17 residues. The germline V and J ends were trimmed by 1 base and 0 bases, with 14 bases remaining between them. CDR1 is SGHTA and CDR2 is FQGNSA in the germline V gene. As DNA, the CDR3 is TGTGCCAGCAGCTTAGGGGCTATTCGATCTAGCACAGATACGCAGTATTTT. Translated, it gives CASSLGAIRSSTDTQYF.

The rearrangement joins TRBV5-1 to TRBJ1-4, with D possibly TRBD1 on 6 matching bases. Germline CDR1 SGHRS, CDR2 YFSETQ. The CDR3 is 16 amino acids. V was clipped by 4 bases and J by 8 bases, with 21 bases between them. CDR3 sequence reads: CASSRIRQEDGEKLFF. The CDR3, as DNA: TGCGCCAGCAGCCGAATTCGACAGGAAGATGGCGAAAAACTGTTTTTT.

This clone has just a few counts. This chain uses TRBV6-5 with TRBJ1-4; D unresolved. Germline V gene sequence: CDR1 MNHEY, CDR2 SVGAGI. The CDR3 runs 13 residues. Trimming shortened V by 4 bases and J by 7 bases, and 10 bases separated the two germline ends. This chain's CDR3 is CASSSDRGEKLFF. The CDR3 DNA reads TGTGCCAGCAGTTCCGACCGGGGTGAAAAACTGTTTTTT.

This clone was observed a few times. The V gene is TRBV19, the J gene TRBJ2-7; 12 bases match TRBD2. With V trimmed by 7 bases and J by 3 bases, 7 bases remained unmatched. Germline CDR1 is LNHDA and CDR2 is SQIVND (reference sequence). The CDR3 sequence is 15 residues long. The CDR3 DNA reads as TGTGCCAGTACTTCGACTAGCGGGAGTTTCTACGAGCAGTACTTC. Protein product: CASTSTSGSFYEQYF.

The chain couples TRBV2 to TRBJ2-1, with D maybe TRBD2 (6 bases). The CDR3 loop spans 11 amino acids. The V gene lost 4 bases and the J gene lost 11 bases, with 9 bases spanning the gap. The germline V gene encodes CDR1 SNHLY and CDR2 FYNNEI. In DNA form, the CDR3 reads TGTGCCAGCAGTGCGGAGGGGCAGCAGTTCTTC. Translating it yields CASSAEGQQFF.

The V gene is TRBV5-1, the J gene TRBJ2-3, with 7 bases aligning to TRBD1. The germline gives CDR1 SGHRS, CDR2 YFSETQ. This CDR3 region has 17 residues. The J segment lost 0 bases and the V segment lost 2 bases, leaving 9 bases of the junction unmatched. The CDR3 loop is CASSFVTGTASTDTQYF. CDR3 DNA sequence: TGCGCCAGCAGCTTTGTCACCGGGACAGCTAGCACAGATACGCAGTATTTT.

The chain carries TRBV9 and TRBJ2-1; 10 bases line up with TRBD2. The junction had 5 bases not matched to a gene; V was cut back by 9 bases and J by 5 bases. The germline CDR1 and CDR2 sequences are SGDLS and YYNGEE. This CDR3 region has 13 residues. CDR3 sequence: CATASGSNNEQFF. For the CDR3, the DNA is TGTGCCACGGCTAGCGGGAGCAACAATGAGCAGTTCTTC.

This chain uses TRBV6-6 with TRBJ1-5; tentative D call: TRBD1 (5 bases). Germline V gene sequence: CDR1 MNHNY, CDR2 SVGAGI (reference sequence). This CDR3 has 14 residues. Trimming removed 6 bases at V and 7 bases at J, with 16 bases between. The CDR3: CASSLGPRGQPQHF. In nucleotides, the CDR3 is TGTGCCAGCAGCCTCGGGCCTCGGGGGCAGCCCCAGCATTTT.

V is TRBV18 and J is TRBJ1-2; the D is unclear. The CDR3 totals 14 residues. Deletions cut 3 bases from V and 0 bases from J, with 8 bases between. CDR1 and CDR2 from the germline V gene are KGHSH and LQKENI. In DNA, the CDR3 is TGTGCCAGCTCACCGAGAAGCCCTAACTATGGCTACACCTTC. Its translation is CASSPRSPNYGYTF.

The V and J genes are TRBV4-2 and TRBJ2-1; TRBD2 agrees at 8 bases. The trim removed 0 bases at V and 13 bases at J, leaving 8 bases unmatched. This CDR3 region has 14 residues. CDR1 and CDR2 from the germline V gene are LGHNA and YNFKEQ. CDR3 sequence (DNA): TGTGCCAGCAGCCAAGAGATGAGCGGGAGAAGCCAGTTCTTC. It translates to CASSQEMSGRSQFF.

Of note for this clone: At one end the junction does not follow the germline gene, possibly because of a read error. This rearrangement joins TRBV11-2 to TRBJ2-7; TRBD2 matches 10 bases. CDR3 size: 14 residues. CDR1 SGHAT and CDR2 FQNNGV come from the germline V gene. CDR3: CASSLEGLAGAGHF. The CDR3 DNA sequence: TGTGCCAGCAGCTTAGAGGGTCTAGCGGGAGCCGGGCACTTC.